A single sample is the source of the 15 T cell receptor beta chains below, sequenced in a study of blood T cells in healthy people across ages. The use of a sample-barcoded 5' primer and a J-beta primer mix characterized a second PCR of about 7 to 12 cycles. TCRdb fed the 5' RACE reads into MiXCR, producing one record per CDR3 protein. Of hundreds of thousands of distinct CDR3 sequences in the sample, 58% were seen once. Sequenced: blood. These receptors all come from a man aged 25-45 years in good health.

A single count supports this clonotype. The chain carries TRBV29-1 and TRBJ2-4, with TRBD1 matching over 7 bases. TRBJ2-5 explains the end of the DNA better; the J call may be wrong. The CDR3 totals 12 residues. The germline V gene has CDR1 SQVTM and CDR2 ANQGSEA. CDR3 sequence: CSATGSGETQYF. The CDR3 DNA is TGCAGCGCGACAGGGTCGGGGGAGACCCAGTACTTC.

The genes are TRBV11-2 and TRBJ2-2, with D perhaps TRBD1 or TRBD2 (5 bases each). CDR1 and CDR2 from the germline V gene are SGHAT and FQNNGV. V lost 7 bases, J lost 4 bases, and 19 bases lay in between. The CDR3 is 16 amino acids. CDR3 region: CASTIARGASTGELFF. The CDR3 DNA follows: TGTGCCAGCACCATAGCCAGAGGGGCTAGCACCGGGGAGCTGTTTTTT.

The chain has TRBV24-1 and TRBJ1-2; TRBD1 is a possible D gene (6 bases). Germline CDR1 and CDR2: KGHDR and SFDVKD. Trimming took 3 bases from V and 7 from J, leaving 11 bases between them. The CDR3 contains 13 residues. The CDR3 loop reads CATSDVQGRGYTF. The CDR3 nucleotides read TGTGCCACCAGTGATGTACAGGGCCGTGGCTACACCTTC.

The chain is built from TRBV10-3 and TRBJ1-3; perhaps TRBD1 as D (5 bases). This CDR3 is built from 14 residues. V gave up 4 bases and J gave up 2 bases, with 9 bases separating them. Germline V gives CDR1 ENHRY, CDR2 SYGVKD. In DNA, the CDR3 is TGTGCCATCAGTGGAGGGGTAACTGGAAACACCATATATTTT. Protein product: CAISGGVTGNTIYF.

This CDR3 reads CASSQGLDPYEQYF. CDR3 sequence (DNA): TGTGCCAGCAGCCAGGGTCTCGACCCTTACGAGCAGTACTTC. The chain recombines TRBV3-1 with TRBJ2-7; D gene uncertain. The CDR3 runs to 14 residues. Trimming shortened V by 3 bases and J by 4 bases, and 13 bases separated the two germline ends. The germline V gene has CDR1 LGHDT and CDR2 YNNKEL (reference sequence).

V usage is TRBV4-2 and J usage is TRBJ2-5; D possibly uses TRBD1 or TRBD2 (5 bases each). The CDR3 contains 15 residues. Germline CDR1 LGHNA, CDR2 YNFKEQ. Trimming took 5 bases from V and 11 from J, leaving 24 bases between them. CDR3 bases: TGTGCCAGCAGCGGAGGACACGCCCTAGGGAATGAGCAGTACTTC. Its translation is CASSGGHALGNEQYF.

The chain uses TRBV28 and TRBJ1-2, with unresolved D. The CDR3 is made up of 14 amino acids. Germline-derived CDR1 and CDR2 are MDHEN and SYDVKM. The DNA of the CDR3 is TGTGCTAGTGGGGAGTACGGACGGTACTATGGCTACACCTTC. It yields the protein CASGEYGRYYGYTF.

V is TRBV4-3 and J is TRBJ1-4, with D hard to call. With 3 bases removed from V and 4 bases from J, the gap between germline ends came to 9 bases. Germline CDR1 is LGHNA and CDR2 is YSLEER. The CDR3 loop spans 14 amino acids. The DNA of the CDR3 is TGCGCCAGCAGCCAGGCGGAAGATAATGAAAAACTGTTTTTT. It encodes CASSQAEDNEKLFF.

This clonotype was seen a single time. CDR3 loop: CASSGEDRGFDEQFF. In DNA, the CDR3 is TGTGCCAGCAGTGGAGAGGACAGGGGTTTCGATGAGCAGTTCTTC. This chain uses TRBV25-1 with TRBJ2-1; TRBD1 aligns across 9 bases. Per the germline V gene, CDR1 is MGHDK and CDR2 is SYGVNS. This CDR3 has 15 amino acids. The ends lost 4 bases at V and 8 bases at J; junction bases unmatched: 9.

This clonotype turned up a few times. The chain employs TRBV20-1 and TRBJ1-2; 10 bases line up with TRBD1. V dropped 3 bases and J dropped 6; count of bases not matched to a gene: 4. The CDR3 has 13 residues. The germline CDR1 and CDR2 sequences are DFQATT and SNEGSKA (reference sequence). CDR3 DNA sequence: TGCAGTGCTAGCCCGACAGGGGGCGATGGCTACACCTTC. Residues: CSASPTGGDGYTF.

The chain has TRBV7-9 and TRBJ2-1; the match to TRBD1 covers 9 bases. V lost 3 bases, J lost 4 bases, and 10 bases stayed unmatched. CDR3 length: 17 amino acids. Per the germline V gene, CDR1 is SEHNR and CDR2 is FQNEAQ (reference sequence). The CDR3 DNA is TGTGCCAGCAGCTTCAACAGGGGGCGAGGAGAGTACAATGAGCAGTTCTTC. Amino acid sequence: CASSFNRGRGEYNEQFF. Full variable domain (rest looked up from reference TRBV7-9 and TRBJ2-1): DTGVSQNPRHKITKRGQNVTFRCDPISEHNRLYWYRQTLGQGPEFLTYFQNEAQLEKSRLLSDRFSAERPKGSFSTLEIQRTEQGDSAMYLCASSFNRGRGEYNEQFFGPGTRLTVL.

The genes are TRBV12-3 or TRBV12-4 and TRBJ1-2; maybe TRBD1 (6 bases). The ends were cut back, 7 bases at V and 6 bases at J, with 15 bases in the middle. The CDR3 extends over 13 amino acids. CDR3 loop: CASKNGGTDGYTF. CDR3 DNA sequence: TGTGCCAGCAAAAACGGGGGCACCGATGGCTACACCTTC.

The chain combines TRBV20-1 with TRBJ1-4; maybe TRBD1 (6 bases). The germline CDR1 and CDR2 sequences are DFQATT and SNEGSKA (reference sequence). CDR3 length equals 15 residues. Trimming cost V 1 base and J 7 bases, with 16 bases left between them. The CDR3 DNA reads TGCAGTGCTAGAGGAATGGGGGCAGGGAGTGAAAAACTGTTTTTT. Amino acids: CSARGMGAGSEKLFF.

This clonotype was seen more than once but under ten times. CDR3 residues: CSARILGTNYGYTF. For the CDR3, the DNA is TGCAGTGCTAGGATCCTAGGTACTAACTATGGCTACACCTTC. The chain employs TRBV20-1 and TRBJ1-2; no reliable D call. The CDR3 has 14 residues. Germline assignment: CDR1 DFQATT and CDR2 SNEGSKA (reference sequence). Between the trimmed V and J ends, which lost 3 bases and 0 bases, there was a span of 11 bases.

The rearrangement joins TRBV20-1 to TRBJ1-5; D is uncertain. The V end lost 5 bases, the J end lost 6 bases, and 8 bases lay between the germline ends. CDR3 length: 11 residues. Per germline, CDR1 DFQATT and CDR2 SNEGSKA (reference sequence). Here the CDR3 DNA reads TGCAGTGCTGCGCCCGGTCAGCCCCAGCATTTT. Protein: CSAAPGQPQHF.